Here is one T cell receptor beta chain with its context. Its antigen remains unknown. Compared with germline, one end of the junction differs, possibly owing to a read error. The sample contains more than one DNA sequence encoding this CDR3. This specimen belongs to a study of cytomegalovirus exposure and HLA in healthy donors. Whole-study context: A preliminary data release comprised 70 million to 95 million unique TCRs obtained from HLA-typed donors.

PCR amplification relied on 60 Vbeta primers (plus 13 Jbeta primers). Some clones are missing from TCRdb's copy, which holds only in-frame ones; the method was immunoSEQ multiplex PCR. Among about 100,000 clones listed, around 77% were seen once. General study results and limits: Links to common viral pathogens appeared, in a later analysis, for several of the most significant clusters. The study labeled 150 or so TCR beta chains cytomegalovirus-associated.

CDR3 size: 13 residues. Germline V CDR1 and CDR2: MNHEY, SMNVEV (reference sequence). This clonotype was sampled from an older woman in good health and CMV-seropositive. Sequencing input: PBMCs. The chain couples TRBV27 to TRBJ1-1; a possible D gene is TRBD1 (6 bases). CDR3 coding DNA: TGTGCCAGCAGTAGACAGGAGCTCACTGAAGCTTTCTTC. It yields the protein CASSRQELTEAFF.